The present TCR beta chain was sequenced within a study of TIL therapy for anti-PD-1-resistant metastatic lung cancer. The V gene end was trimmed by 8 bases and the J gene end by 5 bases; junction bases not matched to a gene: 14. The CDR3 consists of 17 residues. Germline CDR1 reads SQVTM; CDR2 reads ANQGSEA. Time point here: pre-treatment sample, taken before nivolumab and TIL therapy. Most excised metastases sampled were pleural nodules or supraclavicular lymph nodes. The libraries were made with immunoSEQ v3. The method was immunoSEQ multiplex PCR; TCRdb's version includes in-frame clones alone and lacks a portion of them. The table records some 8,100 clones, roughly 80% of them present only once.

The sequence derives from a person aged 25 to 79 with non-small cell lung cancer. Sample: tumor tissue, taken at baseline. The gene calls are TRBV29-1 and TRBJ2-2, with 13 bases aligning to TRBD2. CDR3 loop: CSPRPGLAGVKTGELFF. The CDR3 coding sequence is TGCAGCCCCCGCCCTGGACTAGCGGGAGTGAAAACCGGGGAGCTGTTTTTT.